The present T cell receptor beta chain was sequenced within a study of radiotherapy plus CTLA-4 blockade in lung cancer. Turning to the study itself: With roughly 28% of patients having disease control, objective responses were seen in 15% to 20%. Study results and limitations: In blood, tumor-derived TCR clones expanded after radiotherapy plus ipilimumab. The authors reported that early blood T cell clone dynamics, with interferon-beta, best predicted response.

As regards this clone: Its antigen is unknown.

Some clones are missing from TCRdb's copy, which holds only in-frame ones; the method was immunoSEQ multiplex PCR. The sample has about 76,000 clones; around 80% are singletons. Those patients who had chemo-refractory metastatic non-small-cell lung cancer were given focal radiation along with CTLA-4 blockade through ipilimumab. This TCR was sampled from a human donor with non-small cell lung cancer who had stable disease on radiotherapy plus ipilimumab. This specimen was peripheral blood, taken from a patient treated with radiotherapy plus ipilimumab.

The CDR3 loop is CASSPSGSNEQFF. The CDR3 DNA sequence: TGTGCCAGCAGTCCTAGCGGGTCGAATGAGCAGTTCTTC. The gene calls are TRBV5-8 and TRBJ2-1; 8 bases align to TRBD2. This CDR3 is 13 amino acids long. Germline values: CDR1 SGHTS, CDR2 YDEGEE. Losses at the gene ends were 5 bases for V and 7 bases for J; bases not matched to a gene: 5.